The clone carrying this T cell receptor beta chain appeared many times. Antigen unknown. Trimming shortened V by 3 bases and J by 5 bases, and 11 bases separated the two germline ends. The germline CDR1 and CDR2 sequences are MNHNS and SASEGT. The CDR3 runs to 14 residues. The sample is drawn from a study of early T cells in non-severe SARS-CoV-2 infection. General observations from the study: Anti-spike CD8 responses were favored by VDJdb matching, which missed private and CD4 specificities.

Unique molecular identifiers were added to individual cDNA molecules. One entry per CDR3 protein results from TCRdb running MiXCR on the 5' RACE reads. The sample has tens of thousands of distinct CDR3 sequences, 4% to 5% seen once. This clonotype was sampled from an adult who was a healthcare worker with PCR-confirmed SARS-CoV-2 infection or an uninfected control (not recorded which). The sample taken for sequencing was whole blood. V is TRBV6-1 and J is TRBJ2-1; D is possibly TRBD1 (5 bases). The CDR3 nucleotides read TGTGCCAGCAGTGAGACCGACAGAAACAATGAGCAGTTCTTC. It codes for CASSETDRNNEQFF.